This T cell receptor (beta chain) is from a study of blood T cell repertoires in COVID-19. Study-level background: Sample material is recorded as cDNA or gDNA derived from T cells, B-cell-depleted T cells, or PBMCs.

Clones were sequenced by immunoSEQ multiplex PCR, and TCRdb holds only the in-frame ones, with some missing. Seen here are roughly 40,000 clones, about 85% observed once, and the top ten hold over 9%. The CDR3 consists of 14 residues. V lost 9 bases and J lost 5, with 14 bases in between. Germline V gene data show CDR1 as MDHEN and CDR2 as SYDVKM. This clone came up a few times. Input material: peripheral blood. This TCR was recovered from a human donor in a cohort sampled during active COVID-19. J is TRBJ1-6 and V is TRBV28, with TRBD1 as a possible D gene (6 bases). In nucleotides, the CDR3 is TGTGCCAGTTTTGAAGACAGGAATAATTCACCCCTCCACTTT. It yields the protein CASFEDRNNSPLHF.